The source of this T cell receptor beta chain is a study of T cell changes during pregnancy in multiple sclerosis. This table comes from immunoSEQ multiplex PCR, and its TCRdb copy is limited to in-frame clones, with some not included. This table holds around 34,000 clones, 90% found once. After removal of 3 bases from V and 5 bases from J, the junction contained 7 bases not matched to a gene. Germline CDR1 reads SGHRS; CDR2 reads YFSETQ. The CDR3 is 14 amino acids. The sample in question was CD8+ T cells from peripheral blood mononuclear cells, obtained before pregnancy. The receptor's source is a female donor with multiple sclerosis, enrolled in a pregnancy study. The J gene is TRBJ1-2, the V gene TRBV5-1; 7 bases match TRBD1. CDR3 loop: CASSWTGTAYGYTF. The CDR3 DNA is TGCGCCAGCAGCTGGACCGGGACAGCTTATGGCTACACCTTC.